This entry describes one TCR beta chain. These data originate in a study of beta chain features in type 1 diabetes. V gave up 6 bases and J gave up 15 bases; unmatched junction bases: 14. Germline CDR1 reads LNHDA; CDR2 reads SQIVND (reference sequence). The CDR3 runs 13 residues. Of the isolated RNA, all was reverse transcribed, and so the sequenced material was expressed TCRB transcripts. The table came from immunoSEQ multiplex PCR; TCRdb's copy has only in-frame clones and leaves some out. This repertoire shows about 140,000 clones, roughly 7.2% found once; its top ten account for around 1.3%. The sequence was collected from a woman in her 30s in good health. Sequences were obtained from central memory CD4+ T cells from blood. The chain is built from TRBV19 and TRBJ2-1; 7 positions agree with TRBD2. This CDR3 is CASSIEVGGSRFF. DNA of the CDR3: TGTGCCAGTAGCATTGAGGTGGGAGGGAGCAGGTTCTTC. Using reference TRBV19 and TRBJ2-1 for the parts outside the CDR3, the full variable domain is DGGITQSPKYLFRKEGQNVTLSCEQNLNHDAMYWYRQDPGQGLRLIYYSQIVNDFQKGDIAEGYSVSREKKESFPLTVTSAQKNPTAFYLCASSIEVGGSRFFGPGTRLTVL.